This TCR beta chain was captured by sequencing in a study of beta chain features in type 1 diabetes. The wider study: Sorted cells from all samples, numbering 107,917,701, were examined.

CDR3 length: 18 amino acids. J gave up 7 bases and V 4 bases, and 14 bases lay outside the gene matches. Germline CDR1 and CDR2: SGHNT and YYREEE (reference sequence). By way of CD45RO/CCR7/CD25/CD127/CD95/CD27, the CD4+ regulatory, stem cell-like memory, central memory and naive cells were sorted. This clone was recorded a few times. Expressed TCRB transcripts were sequenced because the entire RNA isolate underwent reverse transcription. Naive, central memory and regulatory T cell samples came to a mean of about 4 million reads. Here immunoSEQ multiplex PCR was the method, and the copy in TCRdb shows in-frame clones only, minus some. The repertoire includes 300,000 or so clones, roughly 8% of them detected once, and less than 0.45% sits in the top ten.

This chain links TRBV5-4 with TRBJ2-3; 14 nucleotides match TRBD2. This TCR came from a woman aged 18 to 35 in good health. The sequenced material came from central memory CD4+ T cells from blood. The CDR3 DNA reads as TGTGCCAGCAGCCAAGAGCCGACTAGCGGGAGGGGCATGAATACGCAGTATTTT. This gives the protein CASSQEPTSGRGMNTQYF. Looking up the rest from reference TRBV5-4 and TRBJ2-3 gives the full variable domain: ETGVTQSPTHLIKTRGQQVTLRCSSQSGHNTVSWYQQALGQGPQFIFQYYREEENGRGNFPPRFSGLQFPNYSSELNVNALELDDSALYLCASSQEPTSGRGMNTQYFGPGTRLTVL.